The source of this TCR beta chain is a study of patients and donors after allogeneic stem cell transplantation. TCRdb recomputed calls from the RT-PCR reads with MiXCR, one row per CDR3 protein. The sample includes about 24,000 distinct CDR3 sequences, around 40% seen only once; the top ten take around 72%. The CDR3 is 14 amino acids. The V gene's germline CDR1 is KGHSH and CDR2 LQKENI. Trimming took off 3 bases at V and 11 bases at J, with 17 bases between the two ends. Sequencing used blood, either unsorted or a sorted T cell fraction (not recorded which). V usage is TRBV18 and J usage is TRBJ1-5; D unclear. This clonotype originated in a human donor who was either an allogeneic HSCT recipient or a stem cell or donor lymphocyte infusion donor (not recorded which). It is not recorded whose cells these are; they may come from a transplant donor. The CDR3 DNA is TGTGCCAGCTCACCGGCGGCGGAATCATTGGCCCAGCATTTT. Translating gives CASSPAAESLAQHF.